This T cell receptor beta chain came from a study of blood T cell repertoires in COVID-19. This clone is a singleton in its sample. Trimming took off 3 bases at V and 8 bases at J, with 2 bases between the two ends. This CDR3 contains 10 residues. Only in-frame clones appear in the TCRdb table, and some are missing; sequencing was by immunoSEQ multiplex PCR. The sample consists of 250,000 to 300,000 clones, approximately 78% of them appearing once. Source material: PBMCs or T cells enriched from blood (not recorded which). This TCR came from a man aged 40-50 years who had been exposed to COVID-19. V is TRBV12-3 or TRBV12-4 and J is TRBJ2-1; D unclear. CDR3 protein: CASSFYEQFF. CDR3 DNA: TGTGCCAGCAGTTTCTATGAGCAGTTCTTC.